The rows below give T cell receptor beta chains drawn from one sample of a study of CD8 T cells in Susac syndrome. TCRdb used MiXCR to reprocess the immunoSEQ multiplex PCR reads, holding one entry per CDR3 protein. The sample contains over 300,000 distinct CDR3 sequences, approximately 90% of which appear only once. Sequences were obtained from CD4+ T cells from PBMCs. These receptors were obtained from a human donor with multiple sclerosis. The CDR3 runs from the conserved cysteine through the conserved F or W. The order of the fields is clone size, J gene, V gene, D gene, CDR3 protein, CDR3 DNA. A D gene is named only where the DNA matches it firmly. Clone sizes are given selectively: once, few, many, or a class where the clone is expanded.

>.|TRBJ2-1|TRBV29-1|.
CSVAPLRYGEQFF
TGCAGCGTTGCCCCACTTCGGTACGGTGAGCAGTTCTTC
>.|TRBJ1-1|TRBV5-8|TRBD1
CASSSYILRDRGAEAFF
TGTGCCAGCAGCTCCTATATCCTCCGGGACAGGGGCGCTGAAGCTTTCTTT
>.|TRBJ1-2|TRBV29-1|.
CSVESRAYGYTF
TGCAGCGTTGAAAGCAGGGCTTATGGCTACACCTTC
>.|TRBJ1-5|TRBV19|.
CASSISRQPQHF
TGTGCCAGTAGTATATCGCGTCAGCCCCAGCATTTT
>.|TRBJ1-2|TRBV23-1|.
CASSQSGRGGDYGYTF
TGCGCCAGCAGTCAATCGGGCAGGGGAGGGGATTATGGCTACACCTTC
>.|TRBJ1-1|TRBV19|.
CASSHGPGAFF
TGTGCCAGTAGTCACGGCCCCGGAGCTTTCTTT
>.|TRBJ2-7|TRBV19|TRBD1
CASCPGQSYEQYF
TGTGCCAGTTGCCCGGGACAGAGCTACGAGCAGTACTTC
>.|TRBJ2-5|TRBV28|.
CASRPMGPEETQYF
TGTGCCAGCAGACCCATGGGACCGGAAGAGACCCAGTACTTC
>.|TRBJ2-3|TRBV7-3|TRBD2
CASSLSGGVAEDTQYF
TGTGCCAGCAGCTTAAGTGGGGGGGTAGCGGAGGATACGCAGTATTTT
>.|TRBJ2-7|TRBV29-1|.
CSGGMGGLYEQYF
TGCAGCGGGGGGATGGGGGGGCTCTACGAGCAGTACTTC
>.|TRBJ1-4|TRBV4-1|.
CASSQAARGLRGEKLFF
TGCGCCAGCAGCCAAGCTGCCCGGGGGCTAAGAGGTGAAAAACTGTTTTTT
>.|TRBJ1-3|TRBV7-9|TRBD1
CASSHYASLDRVSGNTIYF
TGTGCCAGCAGCCATTATGCATCTCTAGACAGGGTCTCTGGAAACACCATATATTTT
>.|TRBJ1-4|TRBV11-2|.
CASSLDNEKLFF
TGTGCCAGCAGCTTAGATAATGAAAAACTGTTTTTT
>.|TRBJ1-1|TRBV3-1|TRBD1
CASNRQGVNTEAFF
TGTGCCAGCAACAGACAGGGAGTGAACACTGAAGCTTTCTTT
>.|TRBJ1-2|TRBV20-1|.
CSASTVGYTF
TGCAGTGCTAGCACTGTTGGCTACACCTTC
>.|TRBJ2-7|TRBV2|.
CASGGFPYEQYF
TGTGCCAGCGGAGGGTTCCCTTACGAGCAGTACTTC
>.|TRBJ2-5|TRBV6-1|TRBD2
CASTGRLLAGGLGETQYF
TGTGCCAGCACCGGTCGCCTACTAGCGGGAGGGTTGGGGGAGACCCAGTACTTC
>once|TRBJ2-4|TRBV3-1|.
CASRPGVGNIQYF
TGTGCCAGCAGACCCGGAGTCGGAAACATTCAGTACTTC
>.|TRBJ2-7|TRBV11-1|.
CASSRGAPYEQYF
TGTGCCAGCAGCCGCGGGGCCCCCTACGAGCAGTACTTC
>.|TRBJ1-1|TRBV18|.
CASSLEGSNTEAFF
TGTGCCAGCTCACTTGAAGGGTCGAACACTGAAGCTTTCTTT
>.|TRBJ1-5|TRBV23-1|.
CASSPYTKNRVRQPQHF
TGCGCCAGCAGCCCATACACGAAAAACAGGGTTCGACAGCCCCAGCATTTT
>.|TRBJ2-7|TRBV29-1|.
CSAAEGTAYEQYF
TGCAGCGCGGCAGAGGGGACCGCCTACGAGCAGTACTTC
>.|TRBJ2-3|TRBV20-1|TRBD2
CSVAGGSTDTQYF
TGCAGTGTCGCGGGAGGTAGCACAGATACGCAGTATTTT
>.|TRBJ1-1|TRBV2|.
CASRLGFTPTEAFF
TGTGCCAGCAGGCTTGGATTCACCCCCACTGAAGCTTTCTTT